A selection of T cell receptor beta chains follows, all from one sample in a study of blood T cells in healthy people across ages. MiXCR, run by TCRdb on the 5' RACE reads, gives a single entry per CDR3 protein. The repertoire holds roughly 2 million distinct CDR3 sequences, with about 50% as singletons. What was sequenced was blood. The receptor set was obtained from a woman in her thirties or forties in good health. CDR3s include the opening cysteine and the closing phenylalanine or tryptophan. A D gene is named only where the DNA matches it firmly. Not all rows give a size; the values are once, few, many and, for expanded clones, a class.

>NA|TRBD2|TRBV20-1|TRBJ2-5
CSARRLATLYF
TGCAGTGCTAGGAGACTAGCGACATTGTACTTC
>few|TRBD1|TRBV15|TRBJ2-7
CATAQGDLSYEQYF
TGTGCCACCGCACAGGGGGATTTGTCCTACGAGCAGTACTTC
>NA|NA|TRBV6-2/TRBV6-3|TRBJ2-3
CASSLTVPFSTDTQYF
TGTGCCAGCAGTTTGACTGTTCCCTTTAGCACAGATACGCAGTATTTT
>few|TRBD1|TRBV4-3|TRBJ2-7
CASSPTTGTVSYEQYF
TGCGCCAGCAGCCCGACGACCGGGACAGTCTCCTACGAGCAGTACTTC
>NA|NA|TRBV20-1|TRBJ2-4
CSARDGTRSKNIQYF
TGCAGTGCTAGAGACGGCACTAGATCCAAAAACATTCAGTACTTT
>few|TRBD1|TRBV18|TRBJ2-5
CASSPPGGQGLQQPQYF
TGTGCCAGCTCACCACCGGGGGGACAGGGACTCCAACAGCCCCAGTACTTC
>few|TRBD1|TRBV29-1|TRBJ2-7
CSVEDRGLYEQYF
TGCAGCGTTGAAGATAGGGGGCTCTACGAGCAGTACTTC
>NA|NA|TRBV11-2|TRBJ2-7
CASSLVRSDVDEQYF
TGTGCCAGCAGCTTAGTTCGGTCCGACGTCGACGAGCAGTACTTC
>NA|TRBD1|TRBV7-9|TRBJ2-1
CASSFRDRGAYNEQFF
TGTGCCAGCAGCTTCCGGGACAGGGGGGCCTACAATGAGCAGTTCTTC
>few|NA|TRBV7-2|TRBJ2-6
CASSLRGFPQANVLTF
TGTGCCAGCAGCCTCCGGGGGTTCCCCCAGGCCAACGTCCTGACTTTC
>NA|NA|TRBV4-3|TRBJ1-2
CASSQDTEGGYGYTF
TGCGCCAGCAGCCAAGATACGGAGGGAGGCTATGGCTACACCTTC
>NA|TRBD2|TRBV5-1|TRBJ2-5
CASSSKGLAGSTREQYF
TGCGCCAGCAGCAGTAAGGGACTAGCGGGGTCTACGCGGGAGCAGTACTTC
>NA|NA|TRBV10-3|TRBJ1-2
CAIGEQNYGYTF
TGTGCCATCGGTGAACAGAACTATGGCTACACCTTC
>few|NA|TRBV29-1|TRBJ2-1
CSVGVGQVANEQFF
TGCAGCGTTGGGGTTGGGCAGGTTGCGAATGAGCAGTTCTTC
>NA|TRBD1|TRBV28|TRBJ1-2
CASSSGQGEIYGYTF
TGTGCCAGCAGTTCCGGACAGGGAGAGATTTATGGCTACACCTTC
>NA|NA|TRBV20-1|TRBJ2-7
CSGVGGDSYEQYF
TGCAGCGGGGTTGGGGGAGACAGCTACGAGCAGTACTTC
>NA|NA|TRBV25-1|TRBJ1-5
CASSDGASQSQPQHF
TGTGCCAGCAGTGACGGGGCGAGTCAATCTCAGCCCCAGCATTTT
>NA|TRBD1|TRBV28|TRBJ1-2
CASSSQTGGGGYTF
TGTGCCAGCAGTTCGCAGACAGGGGGCGGTGGCTACACCTTC
>few|NA|TRBV27|TRBJ1-5
CASSLWVSGQPQHF
TGTGCCAGCAGTTTGTGGGTATCCGGTCAGCCCCAGCATTTT
>few|NA|TRBV2|TRBJ1-1
CASRRGPDTEAFF
TGTGCCAGCAGGAGGGGCCCGGACACTGAAGCTTTCTTT
>NA|TRBD1|TRBV18|TRBJ2-7
CASSPRTGGTWEQYF
TGTGCCAGCTCACCCCGGACAGGGGGCACGTGGGAGCAGTACTTC
>few|NA|TRBV7-2|TRBJ2-5
CASSLVGKSEQYF
TGTGCCAGCAGCTTAGTAGGGAAGTCTGAGCAGTACTTC
>NA|TRBD2|TRBV27|TRBJ2-4
CASSFREGSIQYF
TGTGCCAGCAGTTTCAGGGAGGGGAGCATTCAGTACTTC
>NA|NA|TRBV28|TRBJ2-5
CASSARSVLVVGEQYF
TGTGCCAGCAGCGCCAGATCGGTACTGGTGGTGGGGGAGCAGTACTTC
>few|TRBD2|TRBV11-3|TRBJ2-1
CASSRSGGGAYNEQFF
TGTGCCAGCAGCCGTAGCGGGGGGGGCGCCTACAATGAGCAGTTCTTC
>NA|TRBD1|TRBV6-2/TRBV6-3|TRBJ1-6
CASSWDRKSSYNSPLHF
TGTGCCAGCAGCTGGGACAGGAAGAGCTCCTATAATTCACCCCTCCACTTT
>few|NA|TRBV6-1|TRBJ1-1
CASSPRDTEAFF
TGTGCCAGCAGCCCTCGCGACACTGAAGCTTTCTTT
>few|TRBD1|TRBV2|TRBJ2-5
CASSENRDRLKETQYF
TGTGCCAGCAGTGAAAACCGGGACAGGCTGAAGGAGACCCAGTACTTC
>NA|TRBD1|TRBV5-6|TRBJ1-5
CASSTAGQGLGAQHF
TGTGCCAGCAGCACCGCGGGACAGGGTCTTGGGGCCCAGCATTTT
>many|NA|TRBV4-2|TRBJ2-3
CASSQDPPDTQYF
TGTGCCAGCAGCCAAGATCCCCCAGATACGCAGTATTTT
>few|NA|TRBV7-2|TRBJ2-7
CASSPGRGSTYEQYF
TGTGCCAGCAGCCCCGGAAGGGGAAGTACCTACGAGCAGTACTTC